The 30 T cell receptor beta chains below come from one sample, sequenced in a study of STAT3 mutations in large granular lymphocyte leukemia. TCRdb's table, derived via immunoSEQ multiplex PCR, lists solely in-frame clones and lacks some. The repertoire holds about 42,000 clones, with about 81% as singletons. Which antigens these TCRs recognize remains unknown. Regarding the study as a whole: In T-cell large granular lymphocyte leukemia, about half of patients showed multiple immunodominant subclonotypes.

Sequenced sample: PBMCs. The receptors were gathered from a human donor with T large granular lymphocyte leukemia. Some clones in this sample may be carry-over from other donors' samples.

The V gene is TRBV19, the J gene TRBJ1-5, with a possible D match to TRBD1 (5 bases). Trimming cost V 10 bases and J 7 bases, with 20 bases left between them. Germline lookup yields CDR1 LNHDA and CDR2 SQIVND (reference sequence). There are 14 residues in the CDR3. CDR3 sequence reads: CATTSGGIRQPQHF. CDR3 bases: TGTGCCACCACAAGCGGGGGGATTAGGCAGCCCCAGCATTTT.

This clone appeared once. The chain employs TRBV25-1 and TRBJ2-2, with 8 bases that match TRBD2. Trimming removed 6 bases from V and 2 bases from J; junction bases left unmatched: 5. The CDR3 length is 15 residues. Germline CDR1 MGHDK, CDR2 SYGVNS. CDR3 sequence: CASRRGGDNTGELFF. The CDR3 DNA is TGTGCCAGCAGACGGGGGGGGGATAACACCGGGGAGCTGTTTTTT.

CDR3 amino acids: CASSLRVGFYGYTF. CDR3 nucleotides: TGCGCCAGCAGCTTGCGGGTCGGATTCTATGGCTACACCTTC. This chain connects TRBV5-1 to TRBJ1-2; D remains unclear. V was pared by 1 base and J by 4 bases, with 11 bases between. In germline, CDR1 is SGHRS, CDR2 YFSETQ. CDR3 length equals 14 residues. The full variable domain, in which reference TRBV5-1 and TRBJ1-2 provide the parts outside the CDR3, is KAGVTQTPRYLIKTRGQQVTLSCSPISGHRSVSWYQQTPGQGLQFLFEYFSETQRNKGNFPGRFSGRQFSNSRSEMNVSTLELGDSALYLCASSLRVGFYGYTFGSGTRLTVV.

CDR3 protein: CASSSLSGGAKGETQYF. CDR3 nucleotides: TGTGCCAGCAGCTCCCTTAGCGGGGGGGCTAAAGGAGAGACCCAGTACTTC. The chain has TRBV5-4 and TRBJ2-5; 11 positions match TRBD2. CDR3 length equals 17 residues. After removal of 3 bases from V and 4 bases from J, the junction contained 11 bases not matched to a gene. Germline-derived CDR1 and CDR2 are SGHNT and YYREEE (reference sequence). Using reference TRBV5-4 and TRBJ2-5 for the parts outside the CDR3, the full variable domain is ETGVTQSPTHLIKTRGQQVTLRCSSQSGHNTVSWYQQALGQGPQFIFQYYREEENGRGNFPPRFSGLQFPNYSSELNVNALELDDSALYLCASSSLSGGAKGETQYFGPGTRLLVL.

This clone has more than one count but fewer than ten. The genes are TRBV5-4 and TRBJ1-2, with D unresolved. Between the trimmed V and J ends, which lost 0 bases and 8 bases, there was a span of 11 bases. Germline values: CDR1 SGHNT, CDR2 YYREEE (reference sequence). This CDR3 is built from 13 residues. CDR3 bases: TGTGCCAGCAGCTTGGGGGCCCTGGAGGGCTACACCTTC. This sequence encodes CASSLGALEGYTF.

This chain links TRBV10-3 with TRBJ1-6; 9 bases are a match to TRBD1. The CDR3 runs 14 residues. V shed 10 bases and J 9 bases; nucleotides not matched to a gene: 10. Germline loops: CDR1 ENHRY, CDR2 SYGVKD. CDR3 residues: CATFTGTGSSPLHF. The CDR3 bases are TGTGCCACATTCACCGGGACAGGGAGTTCACCCCTCCACTTT.

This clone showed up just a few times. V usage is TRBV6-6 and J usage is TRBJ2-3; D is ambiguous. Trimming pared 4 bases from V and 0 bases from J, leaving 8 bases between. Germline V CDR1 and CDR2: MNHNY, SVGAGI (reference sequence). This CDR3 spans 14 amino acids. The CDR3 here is CASSFTDSTDTQYF. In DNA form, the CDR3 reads TGTGCCAGCAGTTTCACGGATAGCACAGATACGCAGTATTTT.

CDR3 loop: CASSGAGGVGPIYGYTF. The CDR3 region has the DNA TGTGCCAGCAGTGGGGCTGGGGGGGTAGGGCCAATCTATGGCTACACCTTC. The chain recombines TRBV28 with TRBJ1-2; tentative D call: TRBD1 (5 bases). CDR1 and CDR2 (germline): MDHEN, SYDVKM. The V end lost 5 bases, the J end lost 4 bases, and 23 bases lay between the germline ends. The CDR3 is 17 amino acids.

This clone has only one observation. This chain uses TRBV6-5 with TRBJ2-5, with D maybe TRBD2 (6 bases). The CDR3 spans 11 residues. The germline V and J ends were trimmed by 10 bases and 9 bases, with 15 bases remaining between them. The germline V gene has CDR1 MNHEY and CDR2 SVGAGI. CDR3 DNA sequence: TGTGCCACCTCGGGGGAATCGGCCCAGTACTTC. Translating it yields CATSGESAQYF.

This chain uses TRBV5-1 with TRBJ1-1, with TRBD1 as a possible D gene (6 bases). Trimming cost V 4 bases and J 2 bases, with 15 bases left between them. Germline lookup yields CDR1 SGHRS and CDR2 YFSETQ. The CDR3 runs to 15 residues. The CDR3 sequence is CASSLSGGINTEAFF. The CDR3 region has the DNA TGCGCCAGCAGCCTGTCCGGGGGCATAAACACTGAAGCTTTCTTT.

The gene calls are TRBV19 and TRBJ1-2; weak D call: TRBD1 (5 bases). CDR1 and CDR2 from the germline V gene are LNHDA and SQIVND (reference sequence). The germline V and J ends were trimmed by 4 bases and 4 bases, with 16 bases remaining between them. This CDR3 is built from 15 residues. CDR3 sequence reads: CASSTSRTQSYGYTF. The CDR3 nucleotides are TGTGCCAGTAGTACCTCTCGGACACAGTCCTATGGCTACACCTTC.

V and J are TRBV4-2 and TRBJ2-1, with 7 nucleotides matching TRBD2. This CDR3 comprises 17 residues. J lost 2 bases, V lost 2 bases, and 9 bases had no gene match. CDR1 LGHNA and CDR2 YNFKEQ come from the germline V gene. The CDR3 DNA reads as TGTGCCAGCAGCCAACCTATCGGGAGGACTACCTACAATGAGCAGTTCTTC. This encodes CASSQPIGRTTYNEQFF.

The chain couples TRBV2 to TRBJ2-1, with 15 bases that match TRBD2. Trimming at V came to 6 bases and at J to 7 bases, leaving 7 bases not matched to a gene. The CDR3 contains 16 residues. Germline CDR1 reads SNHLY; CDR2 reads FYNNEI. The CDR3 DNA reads TGTGCCAGCAGGACCGGGACTAGCGGGGGGATGAATGAGCAGTTCTTC. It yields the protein CASRTGTSGGMNEQFF.

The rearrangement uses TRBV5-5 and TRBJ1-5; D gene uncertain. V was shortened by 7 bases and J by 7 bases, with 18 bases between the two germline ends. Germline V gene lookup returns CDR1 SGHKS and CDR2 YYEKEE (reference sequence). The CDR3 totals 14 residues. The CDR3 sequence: CASSLLGQGQPQHF. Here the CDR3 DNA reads TGTGCCAGCTCCCTCCTAGGGCAAGGGCAGCCCCAGCATTTT.

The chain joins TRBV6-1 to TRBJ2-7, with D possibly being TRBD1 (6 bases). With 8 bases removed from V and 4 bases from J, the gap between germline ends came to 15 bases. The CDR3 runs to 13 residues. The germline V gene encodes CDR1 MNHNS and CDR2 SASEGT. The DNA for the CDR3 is TGTGCCAGCCTCGACAGGCTCTTTTACGAGCAGTACGTC. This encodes CASLDRLFYEQYV.

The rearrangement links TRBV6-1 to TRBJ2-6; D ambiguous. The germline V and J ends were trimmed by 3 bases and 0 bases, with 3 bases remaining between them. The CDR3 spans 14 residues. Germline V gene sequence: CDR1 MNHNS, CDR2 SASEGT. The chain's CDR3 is CASSETSGANVLTF. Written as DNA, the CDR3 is TGTGCCAGCAGTGAGACCTCTGGGGCCAACGTCCTGACTTTC.

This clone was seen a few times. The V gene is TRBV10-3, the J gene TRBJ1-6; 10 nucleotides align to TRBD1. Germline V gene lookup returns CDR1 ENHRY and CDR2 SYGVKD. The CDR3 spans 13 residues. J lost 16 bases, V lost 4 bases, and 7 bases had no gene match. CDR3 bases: TGTGCCATCAGTGGGGACAGGGGCTCCCTACTCCACTTT. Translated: CAISGDRGSLLHF.

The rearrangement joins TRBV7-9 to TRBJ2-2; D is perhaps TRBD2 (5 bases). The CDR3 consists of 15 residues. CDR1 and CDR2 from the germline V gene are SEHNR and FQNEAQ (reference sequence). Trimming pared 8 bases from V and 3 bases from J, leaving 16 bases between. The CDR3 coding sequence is TGTGCCAGCGCCGCTCGGGGTCCCGACACCGGGGAGCTGTTTTTT. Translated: CASAARGPDTGELFF.

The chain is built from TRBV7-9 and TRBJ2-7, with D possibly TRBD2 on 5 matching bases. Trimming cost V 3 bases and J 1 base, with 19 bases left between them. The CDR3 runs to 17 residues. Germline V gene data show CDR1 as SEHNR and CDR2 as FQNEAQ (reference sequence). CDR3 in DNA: TGTGCCAGCAGCTTTCCTGTCTCGTTTGGGAGTTCCTACGAGCAGTACTTC. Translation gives CASSFPVSFGSSYEQYF.

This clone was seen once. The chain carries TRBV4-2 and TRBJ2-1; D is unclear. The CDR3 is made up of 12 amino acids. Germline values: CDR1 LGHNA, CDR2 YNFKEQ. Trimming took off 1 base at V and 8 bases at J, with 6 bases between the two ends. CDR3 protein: CASSQGIDEQFF. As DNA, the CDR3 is TGTGCCAGCAGCCAAGGTATAGATGAGCAGTTCTTC.

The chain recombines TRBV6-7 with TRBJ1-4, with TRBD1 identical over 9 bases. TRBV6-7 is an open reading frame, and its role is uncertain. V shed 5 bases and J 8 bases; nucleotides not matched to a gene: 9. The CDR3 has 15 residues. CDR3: CASSTPGQGEEKLFF. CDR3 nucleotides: TGTGCCAGCAGTACTCCGGGACAGGGTGAGGAAAAACTGTTTTTT.

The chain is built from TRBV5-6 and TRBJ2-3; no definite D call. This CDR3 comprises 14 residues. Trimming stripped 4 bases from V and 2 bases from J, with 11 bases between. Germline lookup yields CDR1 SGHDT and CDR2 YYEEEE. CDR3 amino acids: CASSTGPTTDTQYF. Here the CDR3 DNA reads TGTGCCAGCAGCACGGGTCCGACCACAGATACGCAGTATTTT.

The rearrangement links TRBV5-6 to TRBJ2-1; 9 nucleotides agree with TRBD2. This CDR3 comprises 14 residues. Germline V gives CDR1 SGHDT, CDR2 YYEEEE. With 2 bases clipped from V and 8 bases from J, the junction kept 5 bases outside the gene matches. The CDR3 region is CASSLGVAGDEQFF. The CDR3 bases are TGTGCCAGCAGCTTAGGAGTAGCGGGGGATGAGCAGTTCTTC.

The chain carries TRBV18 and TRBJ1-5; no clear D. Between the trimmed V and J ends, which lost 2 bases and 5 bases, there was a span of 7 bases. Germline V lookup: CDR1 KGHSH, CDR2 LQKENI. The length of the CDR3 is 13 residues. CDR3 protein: CASSPGSDQPQHF. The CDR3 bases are TGTGCCAGCTCACCAGGAAGTGATCAGCCCCAGCATTTT.

The CDR3 loop reads CASSHNGQGGYTF. CDR3 nucleotide sequence: TGTGCCAGCAGTCATAATGGACAGGGCGGATACACCTTC. The rearrangement joins TRBV6-6 to TRBJ1-2, with 8 bases matching TRBD1. CDR3 length equals 13 residues. Per the germline V gene, CDR1 is MNHNY and CDR2 is SVGAGI (reference sequence). V dropped 5 bases and J dropped 11; count of bases not matched to a gene: 10.

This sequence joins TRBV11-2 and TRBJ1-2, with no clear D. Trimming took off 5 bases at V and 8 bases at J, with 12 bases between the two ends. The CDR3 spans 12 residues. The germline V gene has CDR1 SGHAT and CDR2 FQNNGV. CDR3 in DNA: TGTGCCAGCAGCCTCATGGGAAGAGGCTACACCTTC. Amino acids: CASSLMGRGYTF. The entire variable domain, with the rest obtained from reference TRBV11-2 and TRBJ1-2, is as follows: EAGVAQSPRYKIIEKRQSVAFWCNPISGHATLYWYQQILGQGPKLLIQFQNNGVVDDSQLPKDRFSAERLKGVDSTLKIQPAKLEDSAVYLCASSLMGRGYTFGSGTRLTVV.

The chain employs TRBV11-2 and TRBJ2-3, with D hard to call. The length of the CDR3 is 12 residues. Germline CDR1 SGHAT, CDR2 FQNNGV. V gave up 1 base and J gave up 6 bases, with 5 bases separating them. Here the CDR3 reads CASSLGYDTQYF. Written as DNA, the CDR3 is TGTGCCAGCAGCTTAGGGTACGATACGCAGTATTTT.

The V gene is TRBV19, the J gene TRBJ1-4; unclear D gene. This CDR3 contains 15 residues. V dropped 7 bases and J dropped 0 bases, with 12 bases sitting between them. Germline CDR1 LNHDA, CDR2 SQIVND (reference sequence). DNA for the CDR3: TGTGCCAGTACTGGAGGGCAACCAACTAATGAAAAACTGTTTTTT. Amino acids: CASTGGQPTNEKLFF.

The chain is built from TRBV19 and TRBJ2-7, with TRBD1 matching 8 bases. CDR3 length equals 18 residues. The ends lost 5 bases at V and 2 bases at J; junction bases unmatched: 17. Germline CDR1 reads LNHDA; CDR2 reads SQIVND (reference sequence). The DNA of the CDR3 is TGTGCCAGTAGTTTGCCTCCCGGAGGACAGGGTTGGACCTACGAGCAGTACTTC. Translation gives CASSLPPGGQGWTYEQYF.

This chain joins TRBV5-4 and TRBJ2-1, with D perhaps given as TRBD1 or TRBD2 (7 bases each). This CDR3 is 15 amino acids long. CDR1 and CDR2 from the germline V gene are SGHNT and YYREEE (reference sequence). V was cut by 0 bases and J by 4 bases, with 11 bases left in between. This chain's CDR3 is CASSLARGGYNEQFF. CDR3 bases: TGTGCCAGCAGCTTGGCCAGGGGGGGGTACAATGAGCAGTTCTTC.